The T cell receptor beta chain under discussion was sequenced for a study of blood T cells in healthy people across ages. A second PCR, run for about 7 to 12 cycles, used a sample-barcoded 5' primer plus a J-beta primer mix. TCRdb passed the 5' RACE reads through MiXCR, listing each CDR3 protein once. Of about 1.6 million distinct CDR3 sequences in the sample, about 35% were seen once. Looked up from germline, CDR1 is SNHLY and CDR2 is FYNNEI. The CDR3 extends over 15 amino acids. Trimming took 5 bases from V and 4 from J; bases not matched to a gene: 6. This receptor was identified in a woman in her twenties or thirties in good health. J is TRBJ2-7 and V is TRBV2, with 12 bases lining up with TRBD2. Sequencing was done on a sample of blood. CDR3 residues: CASSLAGGPQYEQYF. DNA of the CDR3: TGTGCCAGCAGTCTAGCGGGAGGGCCTCAGTACGAGCAGTACTTC.